This T cell receptor beta chain is from a study of monozygotic twins with inflammatory bowel disease. Using TCRalpha and TCRbeta cDNA, the researchers carried out two nested PCRs that lasted around 15 and 9 cycles. TCRdb reanalyzed the 5' RACE reads, giving one entry per CDR3 protein sequence and no DNA. This specimen shows roughly 330,000 distinct CDR3 sequences; the ten leading clones hold around 2%. Germline V gene data show CDR1 as LGHDT and CDR2 as YNNKEL (reference sequence). The CDR3 runs to 16 residues. Sequencing input: blood. This sequence originates from a human donor with ulcerative colitis or Crohn's disease, or a healthy co-twin of an affected twin (not recorded which). The V gene is TRBV3-1, the J gene TRBJ2-5; the TCRdb D gene call, TRBD2, has no DNA to confirm it. The CDR3 spells CASSQDPQRIQETQYF.